A single sample is the source of the 13 T cell receptor beta chains below, sequenced in a study of PD-1 blockade in classical Hodgkin lymphoma (dated by TCRdb to 2018 to 2021). The time point label of this sample denotes: cycle 1 day 1 (C1D1), immediately before nivolumab initiation. Every trial patient had relapsed following autologous stem cell transplantation, and prior brentuximab vedotin exposure was what differed among cohorts A, B and C. Receptor amplification or capture employed the immunoSEQ multiplex PCR assay. TCRdb carries this immuneACCESS record with in-frame sequences only. Its versions omit some clonotypes, under half of them owing to an unresolved V gene in the studies checked, with the rest unexplained. This sample gives roughly 40,000 clones in total; around 87% of them show up just once. 9% to 10% of the sample is held by the ten biggest clonotypes. The sample consisted of peripheral blood mononuclear cells (PBMCs), taken at baseline. Source of these receptors: a human donor with classical Hodgkin lymphoma.

This clone appeared a single time. The genes are TRBV7-2 and TRBJ1-6, with D possibly matching TRBD1 (5 bases). This CDR3 has 13 residues. CDR1 and CDR2 from the germline V gene are SGHTA and FQGNSA. Trimming took off 3 bases at V and 9 bases at J, with 9 bases between the two ends. The CDR3 bases are TGTGCCAGCAGCTTGGGGGAGGGTTCACCCCTCCACTTT. It codes for CASSLGEGSPLHF.

The CDR3 sequence is CASSIERQPQHF. In DNA form, the CDR3 reads TGTGCCAGTAGTATAGAAAGACAGCCCCAGCATTTT. V and J are TRBV19 and TRBJ1-5; D is unclear. In germline, CDR1 is LNHDA, CDR2 SQIVND (reference sequence). The V end lost 0 bases, the J end lost 7 bases, and 4 bases lay between the germline ends. The CDR3 runs to 12 residues.

The chain recombines TRBV7-2 with TRBJ1-1; no firm D call. Trimming removed 1 base at V and 2 bases at J, with 8 bases between. CDR1 SGHTA and CDR2 FQGNSA come from the germline V gene. The CDR3 covers 14 residues. CDR3: CASSLGYRNTEAFF. The CDR3 DNA reads as TGTGCCAGCAGCTTAGGTTACAGAAACACTGAAGCTTTCTTT.

The genes are TRBV28 and TRBJ2-2; D call uncertain. V dropped 0 bases and J dropped 4 bases, with 9 bases sitting between them. CDR3 size: 15 residues. Germline V CDR1 and CDR2: MDHEN, SYDVKM. The CDR3 coding sequence is TGTGCCAGCAGTTTATGGGGAAAGACCACCGGGGAGCTGTTTTTT. This sequence encodes CASSLWGKTTGELFF.

This clone was counted a few times. This sequence joins TRBV5-1 and TRBJ2-7, with 9 bases that match TRBD1. CDR3 length equals 15 residues. After removal of 2 bases from V and 2 bases from J, the junction contained 5 bases not matched to a gene. Germline V gene data show CDR1 as SGHRS and CDR2 as YFSETQ. DNA for the CDR3: TGCGCCAGCAGCTTCGGTGGGACAGGGCCCTACGAGCAGTACTTC. This encodes CASSFGGTGPYEQYF. The whole variable domain, filled in from reference TRBV5-1 and TRBJ2-7, reads KAGVTQTPRYLIKTRGQQVTLSCSPISGHRSVSWYQQTPGQGLQFLFEYFSETQRNKGNFPGRFSGRQFSNSRSEMNVSTLELGDSALYLCASSFGGTGPYEQYFGPGTRLTVT.

The chain combines TRBV5-1 with TRBJ1-5, with 9 nucleotides matching TRBD1. The CDR3 spans 19 residues. V dropped 2 bases and J dropped 1; count of bases not matched to a gene: 13. CDR1 is SGHRS and CDR2 is YFSETQ in the germline V gene. The CDR3 sequence is CASSLHRTGEALSNQPQHF. CDR3 nucleotides: TGCGCCAGCAGCTTACACCGGACAGGGGAGGCATTAAGCAATCAGCCCCAGCATTTT.

This clone was counted a single time. V and J are TRBV5-1 and TRBJ1-1, with D hard to call. V lost 3 bases, J lost 3 bases, and 9 bases lay in between. The CDR3 is 13 amino acids. Germline V gene data show CDR1 as SGHRS and CDR2 as YFSETQ. CDR3 DNA: TGCGCCAGCAGCTCGGAGTCGTACACTGAAGCTTTCTTT. It encodes CASSSESYTEAFF.

The rearrangement joins TRBV7-9 to TRBJ1-1, with D possibly matching TRBD1 (5 bases). Between the trimmed V and J ends, which lost 6 bases and 1 base, there was a span of 9 bases. The CDR3 is 13 residues long. CDR1 is SEHNR, CDR2 FQNEAQ, per germline (reference sequence). For the CDR3, the DNA is TGTGCCAGCAGGGGAGGGGCGAACACTGAAGCTTTCTTT. It specifies CASRGGANTEAFF.

The rearrangement uses TRBV7-3 and TRBJ2-6, with a weak D call TRBD1 (6 bases). Between the trimmed V and J ends, which lost 5 bases and 2 bases, there was a span of 13 bases. This CDR3 contains 16 residues. The germline V gene encodes CDR1 SGHTA and CDR2 FQGTGA. The CDR3 spells CASSPHPGAGANVLTF. As DNA, the CDR3 is TGTGCCAGCAGCCCGCACCCAGGGGCTGGGGCCAACGTCCTGACTTTC.

This chain links TRBV7-2 with TRBJ1-5; D unresolved. The germline V gene encodes CDR1 SGHTA and CDR2 FQGNSA. The CDR3 has 13 residues. Trimming removed 3 bases at V and 5 bases at J, with 8 bases between. Written as DNA, the CDR3 is TGTGCCAGCAGCTTCGTTGGGGATCAGCCCCAGCATTTT. Its translation: CASSFVGDQPQHF.

V usage is TRBV5-1 and J usage is TRBJ1-3; D call uncertain. The V gene lost 0 bases and the J gene lost 4 bases, with 8 bases spanning the gap. The CDR3 sequence is 14 residues long. The germline V gene encodes CDR1 SGHRS and CDR2 YFSETQ. The CDR3 DNA is TGCGCCAGCAGCTTGGCGGCACAAGGAAACACCATATATTTT. Translating it yields CASSLAAQGNTIYF.

The rearrangement uses TRBV7-8 and TRBJ1-5, with D uncertain. The CDR3 totals 15 residues. Germline values: CDR1 SGHVS, CDR2 FQNEAQ. V shed 0 bases and J shed 6 bases, with 12 bases lying between them. CDR3 in amino acids: CASSLALGMTQPQHF. The DNA for the CDR3 is TGTGCCAGCAGCTTAGCGCTTGGGATGACTCAGCCCCAGCATTTT. The full variable domain, completed using reference TRBV7-8 and TRBJ1-5, is GAGVSQSPRYKVAKRGQDVALRCDPISGHVSLFWYQQALGQGPEFLTYFQNEAQLDKSGLPSDRFFAERPEGSVSTLKIQRTQQEDSAVYLCASSLALGMTQPQHFGDGTRLSIL.

This clone has only a few counts. This chain links TRBV7-9 with TRBJ1-1, with TRBD1 matching 7 bases. The CDR3 is 14 residues long. CDR1 and CDR2 from the germline V gene are SEHNR and FQNEAQ (reference sequence). With V trimmed by 3 bases and J by 4 bases, 5 bases remained unmatched. The CDR3 region has the DNA TGTGCCAGCAGCTTTCAGGGGGTCGGCACTGAAGCTTTCTTT. Encoded protein: CASSFQGVGTEAFF.